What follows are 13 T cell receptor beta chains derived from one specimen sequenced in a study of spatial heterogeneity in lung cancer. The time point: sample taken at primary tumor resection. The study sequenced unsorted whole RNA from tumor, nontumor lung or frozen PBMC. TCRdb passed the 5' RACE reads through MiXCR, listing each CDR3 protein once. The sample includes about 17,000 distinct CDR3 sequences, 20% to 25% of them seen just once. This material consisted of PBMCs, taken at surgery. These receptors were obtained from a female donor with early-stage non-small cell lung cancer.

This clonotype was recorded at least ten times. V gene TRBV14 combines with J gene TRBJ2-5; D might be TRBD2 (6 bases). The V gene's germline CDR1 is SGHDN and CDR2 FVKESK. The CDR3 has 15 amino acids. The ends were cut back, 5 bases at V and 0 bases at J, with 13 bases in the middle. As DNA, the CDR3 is TGTGCCAGCAGCTTCCGGGACTGGTACCAAGAGACCCAGTACTTC. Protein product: CASSFRDWYQETQYF.

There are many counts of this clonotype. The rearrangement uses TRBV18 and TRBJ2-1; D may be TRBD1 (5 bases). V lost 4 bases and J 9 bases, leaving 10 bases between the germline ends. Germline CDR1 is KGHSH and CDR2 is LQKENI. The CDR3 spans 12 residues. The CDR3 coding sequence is TGTGCCAGCTCACATAGGGGATCTGAGCAGTTCTTC. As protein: CASSHRGSEQFF.

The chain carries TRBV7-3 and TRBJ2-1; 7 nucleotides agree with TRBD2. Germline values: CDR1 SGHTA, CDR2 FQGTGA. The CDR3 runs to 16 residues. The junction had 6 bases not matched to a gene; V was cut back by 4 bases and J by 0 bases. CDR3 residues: CASSSTSPSSYNEQFF. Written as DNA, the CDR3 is TGTGCCAGCAGCTCGACTAGCCCCAGCTCCTACAATGAGCAGTTCTTC.

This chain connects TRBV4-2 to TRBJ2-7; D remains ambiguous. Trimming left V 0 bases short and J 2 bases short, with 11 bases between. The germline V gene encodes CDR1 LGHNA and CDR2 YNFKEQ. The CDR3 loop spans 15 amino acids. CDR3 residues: CASSQETTYAYEQYF. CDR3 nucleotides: TGTGCCAGCAGCCAAGAGACCACTTACGCCTACGAGCAGTACTTC.

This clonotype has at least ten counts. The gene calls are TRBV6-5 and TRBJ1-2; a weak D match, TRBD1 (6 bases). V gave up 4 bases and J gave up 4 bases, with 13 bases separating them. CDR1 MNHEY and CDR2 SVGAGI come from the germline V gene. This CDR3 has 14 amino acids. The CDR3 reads CASSSGTGIYGYTF. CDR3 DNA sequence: TGTGCCAGCAGTTCGGGAACAGGGATCTATGGCTACACCTTC.

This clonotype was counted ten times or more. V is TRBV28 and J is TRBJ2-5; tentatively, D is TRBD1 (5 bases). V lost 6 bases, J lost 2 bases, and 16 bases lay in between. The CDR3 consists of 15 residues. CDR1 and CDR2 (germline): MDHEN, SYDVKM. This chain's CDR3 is CASRRQGTNQETQYF. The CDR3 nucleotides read TGTGCCAGCAGGCGCCAGGGAACTAATCAAGAGACCCAGTACTTC.

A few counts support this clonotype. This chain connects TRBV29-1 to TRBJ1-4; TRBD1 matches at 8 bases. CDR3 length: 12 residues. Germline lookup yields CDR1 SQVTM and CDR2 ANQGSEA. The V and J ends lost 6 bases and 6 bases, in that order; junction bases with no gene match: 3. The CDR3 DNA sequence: TGCAGCGTAGGGACAGGAGATGAAAAACTGTTTTTT. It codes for CSVGTGDEKLFF.

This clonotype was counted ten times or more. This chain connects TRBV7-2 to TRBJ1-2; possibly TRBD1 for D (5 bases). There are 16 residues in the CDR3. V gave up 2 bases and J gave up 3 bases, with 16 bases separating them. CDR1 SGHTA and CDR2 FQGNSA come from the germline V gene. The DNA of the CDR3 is TGTGCCAGCAGCTTATCCAGGGCCGGCGCGGACTATGGCTACACCTTC. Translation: CASSLSRAGADYGYTF.

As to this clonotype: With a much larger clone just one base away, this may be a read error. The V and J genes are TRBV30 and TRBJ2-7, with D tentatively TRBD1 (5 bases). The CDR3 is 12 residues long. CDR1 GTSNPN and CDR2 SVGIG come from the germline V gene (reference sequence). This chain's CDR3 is CVCARAHYEQYF. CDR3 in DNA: TGTGTCTGTGCCAGGGCCCACTACGAGCAGTACTTC.

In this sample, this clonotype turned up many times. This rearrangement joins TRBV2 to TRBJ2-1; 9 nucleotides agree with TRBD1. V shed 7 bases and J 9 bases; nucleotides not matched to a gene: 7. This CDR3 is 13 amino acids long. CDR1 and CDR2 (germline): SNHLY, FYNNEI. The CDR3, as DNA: TGTGCCAGCACTGGGACAGGGAACATTGAGCAGTTCTTC. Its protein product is CASTGTGNIEQFF.

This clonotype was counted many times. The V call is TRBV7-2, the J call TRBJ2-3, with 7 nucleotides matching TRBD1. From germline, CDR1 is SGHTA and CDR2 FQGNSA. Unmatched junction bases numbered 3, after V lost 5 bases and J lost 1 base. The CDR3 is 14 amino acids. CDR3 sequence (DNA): TGTGCCAGCAGCGTAACAGGGGGCACAGATACGCAGTATTTT. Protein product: CASSVTGGTDTQYF.

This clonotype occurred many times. The CDR3 DNA reads TGTGCCAGCAGCTTAGAAAGGGGTTATATCTCGGAGACCCAGTACTTC. Translation gives CASSLERGYISETQYF. This rearrangement joins TRBV7-9 to TRBJ2-5; possible D gene TRBD1, 5 bases. Germline V gene sequence: CDR1 SEHNR, CDR2 FQNEAQ (reference sequence). Trimming took 1 base from V and 5 from J, leaving 17 bases between them. This CDR3 is 16 amino acids long.

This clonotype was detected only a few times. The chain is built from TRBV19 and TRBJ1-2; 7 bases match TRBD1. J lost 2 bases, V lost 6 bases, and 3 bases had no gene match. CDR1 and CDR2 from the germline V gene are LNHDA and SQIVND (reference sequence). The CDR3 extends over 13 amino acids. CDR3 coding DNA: TGTGCCAGTAGCCTGGGACAGAACTATGGCTACACCTTC. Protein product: CASSLGQNYGYTF.